This paragraph covers one TCR beta chain sequence. The data belong to a study of blood T cell repertoires in COVID-19. Those enrolled in Seattle joined during active infection and were followed longitudinally afterward. Repertoires were generated with immunoSEQ multiplex PCR, while TCRdb's copy carries only in-frame clones and drops some. This sample carries about 180,000 clones, 80% to 85% of them seen once, and the ten largest clones take 10% to 15%. The sequencing sample was made of peripheral blood. The receptor was derived from a woman aged 80 or over with COVID-19, enrolled during active disease.

DNA for the CDR3: TGTGCCAGCAGTGAATGGGTCGGGATCCGTGGCTACACCTTC. It translates to CASSEWVGIRGYTF. The rearrangement uses TRBV2 and TRBJ1-2, with D hard to call. Trimming pared 2 bases from V and 7 bases from J, leaving 14 bases between. CDR1 is SNHLY and CDR2 is FYNNEI in the germline V gene. The CDR3 is 14 amino acids.